This T cell receptor beta chain was recovered during a study of vaccination and CD4 T cells after COVID-19. This CDR3 is built from 15 residues. CDR1 DFQATT and CDR2 SNEGSKA come from the germline V gene (reference sequence). Trimming took off 6 bases at V and 5 bases at J, with 22 bases between the two ends. TCRdb ran MiXCR on the PCR reads and lists one entry per CDR3 protein. The sample contains fewer than 20,000 distinct CDR3 sequences, 55% to 65% of which appear only once. General study findings and limits: The study sampled relatively few convalescent patients and omitted early post-infection timepoints. SARS-CoV-2-reactive clonotype medians increased from around 21 to 38, not significantly.

Comment on this clonotype: What it binds is unknown.

This TCR was recovered from a human donor who had recovered from COVID-19. The starting material was CD4+ T cells from blood, obtained after SARS-CoV-2 vaccination. V is TRBV20-1 and J is TRBJ2-5, with D perhaps assigned TRBD1 or TRBD2 (6 bases each). The CDR3 bases are TGCAGTGCGGGACATCACAGGGTAGGGAGGGAGACCCAGTACTTC. This gives the protein CSAGHHRVGRETQYF.